This T cell receptor beta chain was recorded in a study of shared clonotypes between healthy human individuals. Study observations and caveats: The diversity represented, both genetic and in exposure history, was limited by few donors. Depth was large, yet rarefaction showed that sorted-subset sequencing was incomplete.

About this clone itself: The antigen is not known.

J was trimmed by 1 base and V by 5 bases; bases with no gene match: 11. From germline, CDR1 is SGHVS and CDR2 FQNEAQ. This CDR3 has 19 residues. Sorted-subset replicate PCRs used about 190 ng of genomic DNA. This amount corresponded to 30,000 to 35,000 T cell genomes. TCRdb keeps only in-frame clones here, not all; method: immunoSEQ multiplex PCR. The table records about 2.1 million clones, around 95% of them present only once. Terminally differentiated effector memory CD45RA+ cells were excluded from the naive CD8 cells, which were CD45RO-negative and positively selected for CCR7. All donors qualified as healthy HIV-negative adults and had experienced no recent acute infections or vaccinations.

V and J are TRBV7-8 and TRBJ2-1; 13 bases match TRBD2. The sequenced sample consisted of naive CD8+ T cells from PBMCs. This sequence originates from a man between 18 and 29 years old in good health. Some clones in this sample may be carry-over from other donors' samples. The CDR3 bases are TGTGCCAGCAGCCCCGGACTAGCGGGAGCCGCCGGGTCCTACAATGAGCAGTTCTTC. This sequence encodes CASSPGLAGAAGSYNEQFF.